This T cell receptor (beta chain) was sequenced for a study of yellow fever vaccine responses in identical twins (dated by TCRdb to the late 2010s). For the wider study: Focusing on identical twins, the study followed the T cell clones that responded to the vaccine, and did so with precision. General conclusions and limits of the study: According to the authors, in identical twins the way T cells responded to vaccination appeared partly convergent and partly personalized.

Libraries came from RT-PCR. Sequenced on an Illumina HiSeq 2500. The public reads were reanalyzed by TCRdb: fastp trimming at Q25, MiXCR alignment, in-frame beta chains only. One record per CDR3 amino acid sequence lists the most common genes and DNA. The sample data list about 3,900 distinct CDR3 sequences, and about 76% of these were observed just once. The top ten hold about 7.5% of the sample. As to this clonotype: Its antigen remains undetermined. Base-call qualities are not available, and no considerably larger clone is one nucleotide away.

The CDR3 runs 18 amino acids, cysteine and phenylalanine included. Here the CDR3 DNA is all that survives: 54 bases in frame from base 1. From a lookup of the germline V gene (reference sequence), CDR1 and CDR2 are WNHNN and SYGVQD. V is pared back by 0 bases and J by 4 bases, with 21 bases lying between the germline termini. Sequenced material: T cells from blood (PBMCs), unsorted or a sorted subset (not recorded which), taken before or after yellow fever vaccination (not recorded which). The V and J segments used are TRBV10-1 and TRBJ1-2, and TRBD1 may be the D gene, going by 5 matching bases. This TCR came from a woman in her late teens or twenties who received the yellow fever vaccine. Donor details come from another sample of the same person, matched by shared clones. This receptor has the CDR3 CASSESRVLGPYLYGYTF. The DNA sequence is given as TGCGCCAGCAGTGAGTCGAGAGTTCTGGGACCTTACCTCTATGGCTACACCTTC.